This T cell receptor beta chain was identified in a study of T cells in Graves' hyperthyroidism and ophthalmopathy. In the case of this clonotype: Its antigen remains unidentified.

Germline CDR1 and CDR2: MGHRA and YSYEKL. This CDR3 has 17 amino acids. Trimming took 0 bases from V and 5 from J; bases not matched to a gene: 8. Amplified regions were TCR beta CDR3 sequences from RNA transcripts. Researchers ran a first-round RT-PCR on the TCR CDR3 using the HTBI primer set. TCRdb passed the multiplex PCR reads through MiXCR, listing each CDR3 protein once. The sample has 750,000 to 900,000 distinct CDR3 sequences; about two fifths are singletons. Patients aged 18 to 65 had newly diagnosed hyperthyroidism that had lasted under 2 months. The study's findings and limits: By a 13 V-J model, ophthalmopathy was set apart from stable hyperthyroidism.

The sample consisted of blood. The chain is built from TRBV4-1 and TRBJ1-5, with 9 bases fitting TRBD1. The sequence was collected from a man aged 18 to 35 with Graves' hyperthyroidism. The DNA of the CDR3 is TGCGCCAGCAGCCAAGAATGGGACAGGGTCTTGGATCAGCCCCAGCATTTT. The encoded protein is CASSQEWDRVLDQPQHF.